Below are 28 T cell receptor beta chains sequenced from a single sample in a study of T-cell reconstitution after alpha-beta-depleted transplantation in children. Unique molecular identifiers tagged the TCRbeta library. TCRdb recomputed calls from the PCR reads with MiXCR, one row per CDR3 protein. The data contain a few hundred thousand distinct CDR3 sequences, 10% of them singletons. The material was PBMCs from the stem cell graft donor, obtained from the stem cell graft. The receptors derive from a human donor who donated a stem cell graft to a child with acute lymphoblastic leukemia.

The V and J genes are TRBV28 and TRBJ1-2, with D possibly TRBD1 on 6 matching bases. V was clipped by 5 bases and J by 3 bases, with 16 bases between them. The CDR3 is made up of 15 amino acids. The germline gives CDR1 MDHEN, CDR2 SYDVKM. CDR3 in amino acids: CASSPAGGPDYGYTF. CDR3 nucleotides: TGTGCCAGCAGTCCTGCGGGGGGGCCTGACTATGGCTACACCTTC.

This clonotype was counted between two and nine times. The chain uses TRBV20-1 and TRBJ2-7; tentative D call: TRBD1 (7 bases). This CDR3 has 16 amino acids. Germline assignment: CDR1 DFQATT and CDR2 SNEGSKA (reference sequence). Between the trimmed V and J ends, which lost 5 bases and 3 bases, there was a span of 23 bases. The CDR3 bases are TGCAGTGCTCCCACGCTGGAGGCAGGGGGGAACTACGAGCAGTACTTC. Translation: CSAPTLEAGGNYEQYF.

Concerning this clonotype itself: A read error may produce the germline difference seen at one junction end. V and J are TRBV2 and TRBJ2-2, with unresolved D. Germline CDR1 SNHLY, CDR2 FYNNEI. The CDR3 sequence is 15 residues long. CDR3 residues: CASSHNPPNPGELFF. In DNA form, the CDR3 reads TGTGCCAGCAGCCATAATCCCCCGAACCCCGGGGAGCTGTTTTTT.

The rearrangement links TRBV20-1 to TRBJ2-7; no reliable D call. Trimming pared 3 bases from V and 2 bases from J, leaving 23 bases between. CDR3 length: 17 residues. Germline V gene data show CDR1 as DFQATT and CDR2 as SNEGSKA (reference sequence). The CDR3 nucleotides are TGCAGTGCTAGGTCCATTCATCCCCCACCTTTTACCTACGAGCAGTACTTC. This gives the protein CSARSIHPPPFTYEQYF.

The V and J genes are TRBV7-2 and TRBJ2-3, with D tentatively TRBD1 or TRBD2 (5 bases each). CDR3 length equals 13 residues. Germline CDR1 and CDR2: SGHTA and FQGNSA. Trimming shortened V by 6 bases and J by 4 bases, and 11 bases separated the two germline ends. CDR3 sequence reads: CASSSLGPDTQYF. The CDR3 DNA reads as TGTGCCAGCAGTTCCCTGGGACCAGATACGCAGTATTTT.

This clonotype occurred a few times. This chain links TRBV20-1 with TRBJ2-7; D remains ambiguous. The CDR3 is 12 amino acids. In germline, CDR1 is DFQATT, CDR2 SNEGSKA (reference sequence). V shed 1 base and J shed 1 base, with 5 bases lying between them. CDR3 sequence (DNA): TGCAGTGCTAGAGTCGCGTCCTACGAGCAGTACTTC. Translation gives CSARVASYEQYF.

This clonotype occurred many times. This chain uses TRBV6-5 with TRBJ2-7, with D tentatively TRBD2 (6 bases). The length of the CDR3 is 14 residues. From germline, CDR1 is MNHEY and CDR2 SVGAGI. Trimming took off 7 bases at V and 3 bases at J, with 16 bases between the two ends. The CDR3 nucleotides read TGTGCCAGCACTCTAGCGTTGGGGTACTACGAGCAGTACTTC. Its protein is CASTLALGYYEQYF.

The chain employs TRBV11-2 and TRBJ2-1, with a possible D match to TRBD2 (5 bases). V was clipped by 1 base and J by 8 bases, with 15 bases between them. The CDR3 contains 15 residues. Looked up from germline, CDR1 is SGHAT and CDR2 is FQNNGV. CDR3 DNA sequence: TGTGCCAGCAGCTTAGGGGTGGGAGCGAGTGATGAGCAGTTCTTC. Translating it yields CASSLGVGASDEQFF. Full variable domain (missing parts from reference TRBV11-2 and TRBJ2-1): EAGVAQSPRYKIIEKRQSVAFWCNPISGHATLYWYQQILGQGPKLLIQFQNNGVVDDSQLPKDRFSAERLKGVDSTLKIQPAKLEDSAVYLCASSLGVGASDEQFFGPGTRLTVL.

The V gene is TRBV28, the J gene TRBJ2-1; 7 bases align to TRBD2. CDR3 length: 18 residues. V dropped 4 bases and J dropped 3; count of bases not matched to a gene: 15. Germline V gene lookup returns CDR1 MDHEN and CDR2 SYDVKM. As DNA, the CDR3 is TGTGCCAGCAGTTCCTCCTCACAGCGGGATACGTACTACAATGAGCAGTTCTTC. Its protein is CASSSSSQRDTYYNEQFF.

This clonotype was seen ten or more times. This sequence joins TRBV7-3 and TRBJ2-2, with TRBD1 matching 7 bases. The V gene's germline CDR1 is SGHTA and CDR2 FQGTGA. Trimming at V came to 3 bases and at J to 4 bases, leaving 5 bases not matched to a gene. This CDR3 spans 15 amino acids. CDR3 bases: TGTGCCAGCAGCTTGACAGGGTGGGGCACCGGGGAGCTGTTTTTT. This codes for CASSLTGWGTGELFF.

This clonotype has only a few counts. The chain has TRBV7-9 and TRBJ2-5, with D perhaps given as TRBD1 or TRBD2 (5 bases each). Germline V lookup: CDR1 SEHNR, CDR2 FQNEAQ (reference sequence). This CDR3 comprises 13 residues. Trimming shortened V by 4 bases and J by 7 bases, and 13 bases separated the two germline ends. The CDR3 coding sequence is TGTGCCAGCAGCTGGGACGGGAAGATGACCCAGTACTTC. Its translation: CASSWDGKMTQYF. Drawing the rest from reference TRBV7-9 and TRBJ2-5, the complete variable domain is DTGVSQNPRHKITKRGQNVTFRCDPISEHNRLYWYRQTLGQGPEFLTYFQNEAQLEKSRLLSDRFSAERPKGSFSTLEIQRTEQGDSAMYLCASSWDGKMTQYFGPGTRLLVL.

J is TRBJ2-7 and V is TRBV6-1; tentatively, D is TRBD1 (6 bases). CDR1 MNHNS and CDR2 SASEGT come from the germline V gene. The CDR3 sequence is 15 residues long. V lost 10 bases, J lost 4 bases, and 23 bases lay in between. For the CDR3, the DNA is TGTGCCATCACCGATCCGACAGGAGGAATATACGAGCAGTACTTC. The encoded protein is CAITDPTGGIYEQYF.

This clonotype is a singleton in its sample. This chain links TRBV20-1 with TRBJ2-3, with 12 bases identical to TRBD2. V lost 0 bases, J lost 5 bases, and 12 bases stayed unmatched. The CDR3 consists of 18 residues. Germline CDR1 reads DFQATT; CDR2 reads SNEGSKA (reference sequence). The CDR3 coding sequence is TGCAGTGCTAGAGATCGCGGACTAGCGGGATTTTGGAAAGATACGCAGTATTTT. The encoded protein is CSARDRGLAGFWKDTQYF.

The rearrangement joins TRBV20-1 to TRBJ2-7; a weak D match, TRBD1 (6 bases). Germline assignment: CDR1 DFQATT and CDR2 SNEGSKA (reference sequence). The CDR3 loop spans 13 amino acids. Between the trimmed V and J ends, which lost 2 bases and 5 bases, there was a span of 13 bases. The CDR3 nucleotides read TGCAGTGCTAGATCGCAGGGGTGGCACGAGCAGTACTTC. Encoded protein: CSARSQGWHEQYF.

The chain carries TRBV3-1 and TRBJ2-2; 7 positions agree with TRBD1. The junction had 17 bases not matched to a gene; V was cut back by 4 bases and J by 6 bases. Germline CDR1 LGHDT, CDR2 YNNKEL (reference sequence). This CDR3 has 18 amino acids. The chain's CDR3 is CASSLRDRAYRAPGELFF. The CDR3 DNA follows: TGTGCCAGCAGCCTCCGGGACAGAGCGTATCGGGCTCCCGGGGAGCTGTTTTTT. The full variable domain, its missing parts supplied by reference TRBV3-1 and TRBJ2-2, is DTAVSQTPKYLVTQMGNDKSIKCEQNLGHDTMYWYKQDSKKFLKIMFSYNNKELIINETVPNRFSPKSPDKAHLNLHINSLELGDSAVYFCASSLRDRAYRAPGELFFGEGSRLTVL.

This clonotype was detected ten times or more. This chain connects TRBV28 to TRBJ2-3; 8 nucleotides match TRBD2. In germline, CDR1 is MDHEN, CDR2 SYDVKM. The CDR3 spans 15 residues. The junction had 10 bases not matched to a gene; V was cut back by 6 bases and J by 5 bases. CDR3 sequence reads: CASSPGLARGDTQYF. In DNA, the CDR3 is TGTGCCAGCAGCCCCGGACTAGCCAGAGGAGATACGCAGTATTTT. Full variable domain (outside the CDR3, taken from reference TRBV28 and TRBJ2-3): DVKVTQSSRYLVKRTGEKVFLECVQDMDHENMFWYRQDPGLGLRLIYFSYDVKMKEKGDIPEGYSVSREKKERFSLILESASTNQTSMYLCASSPGLARGDTQYFGPGTRLTVL.

This clonotype appeared once. V and J are TRBV12-3 or TRBV12-4 and TRBJ1-2, with 9 nucleotides matching TRBD1. The CDR3 is 18 amino acids. V was pared by 11 bases and J by 0 bases, with 19 bases of the junction left unmatched. CDR3: CACCFSLLGDRANYGYTF. The CDR3 nucleotides are TGTGCCTGCTGTTTTAGCCTGTTGGGGGACAGGGCTAACTATGGCTACACCTTC.

The chain carries TRBV5-1 and TRBJ1-1; D remains ambiguous. Trimming left V 0 bases short and J 6 bases short, with 15 bases between. The CDR3 loop spans 15 amino acids. The germline V gene has CDR1 SGHRS and CDR2 YFSETQ. CDR3 sequence reads: CASSLELYHGAEAFF. The CDR3 coding sequence is TGCGCCAGCAGCTTGGAGCTTTACCATGGCGCTGAAGCTTTCTTT. The whole variable domain, remainder taken from reference TRBV5-1 and TRBJ1-1, is KAGVTQTPRYLIKTRGQQVTLSCSPISGHRSVSWYQQTPGQGLQFLFEYFSETQRNKGNFPGRFSGRQFSNSRSEMNVSTLELGDSALYLCASSLELYHGAEAFFGQGTRLTVV.

This clonotype was observed many times. V usage is TRBV7-9 and J usage is TRBJ2-4, with 9 bases identical to TRBD1. Germline V lookup: CDR1 SEHNR, CDR2 FQNEAQ (reference sequence). V lost 1 base and J lost 7; bases outside the gene matches: 2. CDR3 length equals 14 residues. CDR3 sequence reads: CASSLGDRANIQYF. CDR3 sequence (DNA): TGTGCCAGCAGCTTAGGGGACAGGGCGAACATTCAGTACTTC.

This clonotype came up a few times. V is TRBV18 and J is TRBJ2-7, with D hard to call. The CDR3 has 16 residues. Germline V gene data show CDR1 as KGHSH and CDR2 as LQKENI. With 2 bases removed from V and 0 bases from J, the gap between germline ends came to 14 bases. The chain's CDR3 is CASSPVFLSGSYEQYF. In nucleotides, the CDR3 is TGTGCCAGCTCACCAGTATTCCTCTCGGGCTCCTACGAGCAGTACTTC. Together with reference TRBV18 and TRBJ2-7, the CDR3 gives the full variable domain: NAGVMQNPRHLVRRRGQEARLRCSPMKGHSHVYWYRQLPEEGLKFMVYLQKENIIDESGMPKERFSAEFPKEGPSILRIQQVVRGDSAAYFCASSPVFLSGSYEQYFGPGTRLTVT.

This clonotype was picked up many times. This rearrangement joins TRBV9 to TRBJ2-2; D call uncertain. The germline V and J ends were trimmed by 3 bases and 3 bases, with 3 bases remaining between them. Germline values: CDR1 SGDLS, CDR2 YYNGEE. The CDR3 loop spans 12 amino acids. The CDR3 bases are TGTGCCAGCAGCGGATACACCGGGGAGCTGTTTTTT. It codes for CASSGYTGELFF.

This CDR3 reads CASSTRQGADTQYF. The CDR3 DNA is TGTGCCAGCAGTACGAGACAGGGGGCAGATACGCAGTATTTT. The chain links TRBV12-3 or TRBV12-4 to TRBJ2-3; TRBD1 matches at 9 bases. The CDR3 spans 14 residues. Trimming took 5 bases from V and 4 from J; bases not matched to a gene: 4.

In this sample, this clonotype turned up a few times. The chain links TRBV4-1 to TRBJ1-5; D call uncertain. V was clipped by 6 bases and J by 0 bases, with 21 bases between them. Per the germline V gene, CDR1 is MGHRA and CDR2 is YSYEKL. The CDR3 has 18 amino acids. The CDR3 is CASSFRPTARYSNQPQHF. DNA for the CDR3: TGCGCCAGCAGTTTCCGGCCCACAGCCCGTTATAGCAATCAGCCCCAGCATTTT.

This clonotype was observed a few times. The chain couples TRBV18 to TRBJ2-7; maybe TRBD1 (5 bases). This CDR3 is 13 amino acids long. Trimming shortened V by 2 bases and J by 7 bases, and 12 bases separated the two germline ends. In germline, CDR1 is KGHSH, CDR2 LQKENI. In nucleotides, the CDR3 is TGTGCCAGCTCACCAGACCCCCAGGGAGAGCAGTACTTC. Translated: CASSPDPQGEQYF.

Only a few counts were recorded for this clonotype. The chain is built from TRBV12-3 or TRBV12-4 and TRBJ2-1; D is unresolved. Between the trimmed V and J ends, which lost 6 bases and 5 bases, there was a span of 8 bases. This CDR3 is 12 amino acids long. The CDR3 DNA sequence: TGTGCCAGCAGCCGCCTGCACAATGAGCAGTTCTTC. This encodes CASSRLHNEQFF.

The V and J genes are TRBV18 and TRBJ2-3; TRBD2 matches 7 bases. This CDR3 spans 13 amino acids. The V gene end was trimmed by 3 bases and the J gene end by 9 bases; junction bases not matched to a gene: 6. CDR1 and CDR2 (germline): KGHSH, LQKENI. CDR3 bases: TGTGCCAGCTCACCCTCGACTAGCTCCACGCAGTATTTT. Residues: CASSPSTSSTQYF.

The chain recombines TRBV29-1 with TRBJ2-7; 13 bases map to TRBD2. This CDR3 region has 14 residues. Per germline, CDR1 SQVTM and CDR2 ANQGSEA. J gave up 7 bases and V 1 base, and 4 bases lay outside the gene matches. This chain's CDR3 is CSVEGLAGGEEQYF. As DNA, the CDR3 is TGCAGCGTTGAAGGACTAGCGGGAGGTGAGGAGCAGTACTTC.

The V gene is TRBV9, the J gene TRBJ2-7; no clear D. CDR1 is SGDLS, CDR2 YYNGEE, per germline. V gave up 0 bases and J gave up 2 bases, with 9 bases separating them. The CDR3 is 14 residues long. DNA for the CDR3: TGTGCCAGCAGCGTAGGAGACATAGCCTACGAGCAGTACTTC. This translates into CASSVGDIAYEQYF.